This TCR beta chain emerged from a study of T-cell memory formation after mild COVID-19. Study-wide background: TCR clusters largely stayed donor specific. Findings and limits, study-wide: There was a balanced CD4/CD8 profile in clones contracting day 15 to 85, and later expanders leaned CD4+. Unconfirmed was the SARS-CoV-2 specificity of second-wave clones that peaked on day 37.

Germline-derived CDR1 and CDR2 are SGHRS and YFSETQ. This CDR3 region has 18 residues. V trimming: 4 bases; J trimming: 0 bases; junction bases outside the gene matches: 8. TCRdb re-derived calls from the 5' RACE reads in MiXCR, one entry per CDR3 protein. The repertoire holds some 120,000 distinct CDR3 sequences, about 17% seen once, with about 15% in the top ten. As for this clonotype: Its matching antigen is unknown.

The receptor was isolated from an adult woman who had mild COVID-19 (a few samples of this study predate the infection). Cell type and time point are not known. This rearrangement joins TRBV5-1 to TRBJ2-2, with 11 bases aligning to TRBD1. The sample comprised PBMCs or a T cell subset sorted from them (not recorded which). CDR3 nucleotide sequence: TGCGCCAGCAGCCGCGGGACAGGGGGTACCTCGAACACCGGGGAGCTGTTTTTT. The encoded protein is CASSRGTGGTSNTGELFF. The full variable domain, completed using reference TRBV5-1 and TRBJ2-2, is KAGVTQTPRYLIKTRGQQVTLSCSPISGHRSVSWYQQTPGQGLQFLFEYFSETQRNKGNFPGRFSGRQFSNSRSEMNVSTLELGDSALYLCASSRGTGGTSNTGELFFGEGSRLTVL.